This T cell receptor (beta chain) was captured by sequencing in a study of blood T cell repertoires in COVID-19. Assay: immunoSEQ multiplex PCR; the TCRdb copy retains only in-frame clones and omits some. The sample carries a few hundred thousand clones, 82% recorded once. Germline-derived CDR1 and CDR2 are SGHTA and FQGNSA. V shed 1 base and J shed 2 bases, with 6 bases lying between them. CDR3 size: 15 residues. This sequence joins TRBV7-2 and TRBJ1-6; D gene uncertain. This TCR derives from a woman aged 70-85 years with COVID-19, enrolled during active disease. The sequenced sample consisted of peripheral blood. CDR3 coding DNA: TGTGCCAGCAGCTTAGGGCAGGCCTATAATTCACCCCTCCACTTT. Translated: CASSLGQAYNSPLHF.